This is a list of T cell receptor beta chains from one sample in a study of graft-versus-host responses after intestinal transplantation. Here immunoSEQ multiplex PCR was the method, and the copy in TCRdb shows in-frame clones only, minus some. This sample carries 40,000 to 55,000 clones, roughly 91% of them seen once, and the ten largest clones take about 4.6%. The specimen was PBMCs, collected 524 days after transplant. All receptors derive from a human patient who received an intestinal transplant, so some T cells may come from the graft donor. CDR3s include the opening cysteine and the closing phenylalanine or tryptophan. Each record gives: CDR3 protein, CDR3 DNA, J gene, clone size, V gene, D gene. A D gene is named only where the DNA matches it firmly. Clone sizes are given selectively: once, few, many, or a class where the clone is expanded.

CATSREGVSTDTQYF,TGTGCCACCAGCAGAGAGGGGGTCAGCACAGATACGCAGTATTTT,TRBJ2-3,.,TRBV15,.
CASSVVAGEFSNEQFF,TGTGCCAGCAGTGTGGTTGCGGGAGAGTTTAGTAATGAGCAGTTCTTC,TRBJ2-1,.,TRBV6-1,TRBD2
CASSRETQYF,TGTGCCAGCAGCAGGGAGACCCAGTACTTC,TRBJ2-5,.,TRBV5-8,.
CASSPGQGVEEQYF,TGTGCCAGCAGCCCGGGACAGGGAGTCGAAGAGCAGTACTTC,TRBJ2-7,.,TRBV2,TRBD1
CASSPPDRGLYRNTGELFF,TGTGCCAGCTCACCACCGGACAGGGGGCTGTATCGGAACACCGGGGAGCTGTTTTTT,TRBJ2-2,once,TRBV18,TRBD1
CASSQDRDGSYEQYF,TGCGCCAGCAGCCAAGATAGGGACGGATCCTACGAGCAGTACTTC,TRBJ2-7,.,TRBV4-3,.
CASSRGLAGGRDEQFF,TGTGCCAGTAGTCGGGGACTAGCGGGAGGGAGAGATGAGCAGTTCTTC,TRBJ2-1,once,TRBV19,TRBD2
CASSETWIEGGELFF,TGTGCCAGCAGCGAGACATGGATTGAGGGCGGGGAGCTGTTTTTT,TRBJ2-2,once,TRBV25-1,.
CASSPVGTGGSYNEQFF,TGTGCCAGCAGCCCAGTCGGGACAGGGGGCTCCTACAATGAGCAGTTCTTC,TRBJ2-1,.,TRBV4-2,TRBD1
CASSLRQGMAEAFF,TGTGCCAGCAGTCTTAGACAGGGAATGGCTGAAGCTTTCTTT,TRBJ1-1,.,TRBV13,TRBD1
CASSLDTREVFPSYEQYF,TGTGCCAGCAGCTTAGATACGCGGGAGGTTTTCCCGTCCTACGAGCAGTACTTC,TRBJ2-7,.,TRBV11-2,TRBD2
CASSQDGQGSTEAFF,TGCGCCAGCAGCCAAGACGGACAGGGGAGCACTGAAGCTTTCTTT,TRBJ1-1,.,TRBV4-1,TRBD1
CASSPPGQGSNQPQHF,TGTGCCAGCAGTCCTCCGGGACAGGGGAGCAATCAGCCCCAGCATTTT,TRBJ1-5,few,TRBV28,TRBD1
CAWGTQGKQYF,TGTGCCTGGGGAACGCAAGGGAAGCAGTACTTC,TRBJ2-7,.,TRBV30,.
CAISEGVGNYGYTF,TGTGCCATCAGTGAGGGGGTGGGCAACTATGGCTACACCTTC,TRBJ1-2,.,TRBV10-3,.
CASSLSTSGSGQETQYF,TGCGCCAGCAGCTTAAGCACTAGCGGGAGTGGCCAAGAGACCCAGTACTTC,TRBJ2-5,few,TRBV5-1,TRBD2
CASRKGLGANEQYF,TGTGCCAGCAGAAAAGGACTAGGGGCAAACGAGCAGTACTTC,TRBJ2-7,.,TRBV5-6,TRBD2
CASSLGGTGVYEQYF,TGTGCCAGCAGCTTAGGGGGGACGGGAGTCTACGAGCAGTACTTC,TRBJ2-7,.,TRBV7-3,.
CASSLGPRTLEQYF,TGTGCCAGCAGTCTCGGCCCACGAACCCTGGAGCAGTACTTC,TRBJ2-7,.,TRBV2,.
CASSQEGHSNQPQHF,TGCGCCAGCAGCCAAGAGGGTCATAGCAATCAGCCCCAGCATTTT,TRBJ1-5,.,TRBV4-3,.
CASSILGTGQYNEQFF,TGTGCCAGTAGTATTCTCGGGACAGGACAATACAATGAGCAGTTCTTC,TRBJ2-1,once,TRBV19,TRBD1
CASNLQGMETQYF,TGCGCCAGCAATCTCCAGGGGATGGAGACCCAGTACTTC,TRBJ2-5,.,TRBV5-1,.
CASSEYGIRHSYEQYF,TGTGCCAGCAGTGAATATGGGATCCGTCATTCCTACGAGCAGTACTTC,TRBJ2-7,.,TRBV2,.
CASKGLGAYQPQHF,TGTGCCAGCAAGGGGTTGGGGGCGTATCAGCCCCAGCATTTT,TRBJ1-5,.,TRBV28,.
CASSAAGVPYEQYF,TGTGCCAGCAGCGCGGCAGGGGTCCCCTACGAGCAGTACTTC,TRBJ2-7,once,TRBV5-6,.